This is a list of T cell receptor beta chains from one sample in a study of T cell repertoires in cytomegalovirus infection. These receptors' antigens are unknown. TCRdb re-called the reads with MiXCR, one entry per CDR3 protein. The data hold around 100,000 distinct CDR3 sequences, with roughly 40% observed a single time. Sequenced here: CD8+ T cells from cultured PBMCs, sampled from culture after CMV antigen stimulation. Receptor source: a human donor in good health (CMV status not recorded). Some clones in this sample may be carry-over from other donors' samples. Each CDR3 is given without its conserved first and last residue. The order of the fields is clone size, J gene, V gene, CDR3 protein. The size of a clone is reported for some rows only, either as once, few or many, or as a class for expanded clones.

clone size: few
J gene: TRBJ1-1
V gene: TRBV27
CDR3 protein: ASSATVSTEAF

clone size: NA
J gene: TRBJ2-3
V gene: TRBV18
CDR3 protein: ASSPGGQGTDTQY

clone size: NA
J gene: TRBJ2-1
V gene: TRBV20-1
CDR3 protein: SARDAGGHSYYNEQF

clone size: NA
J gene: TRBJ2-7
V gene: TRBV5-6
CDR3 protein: ASSPVASYVQY

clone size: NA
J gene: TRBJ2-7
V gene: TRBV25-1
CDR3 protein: ASSESKQGLPGEQY

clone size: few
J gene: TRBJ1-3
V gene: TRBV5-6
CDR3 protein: ASSLAQFVSGNTIY

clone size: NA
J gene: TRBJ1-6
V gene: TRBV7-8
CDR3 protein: ASSRTGESSYNSPLH

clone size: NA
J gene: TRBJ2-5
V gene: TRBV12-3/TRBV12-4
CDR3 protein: ASSLAGQVFGTQY

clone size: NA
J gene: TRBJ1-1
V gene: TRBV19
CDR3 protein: ASSAGQGWTEAF

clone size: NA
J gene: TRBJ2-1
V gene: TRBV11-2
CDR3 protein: ASSSKGLTKDEQF

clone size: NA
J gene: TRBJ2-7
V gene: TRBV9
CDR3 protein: ASSGVSSYEQY

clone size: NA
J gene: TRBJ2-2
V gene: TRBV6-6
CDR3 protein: ASQCGQHTGELF

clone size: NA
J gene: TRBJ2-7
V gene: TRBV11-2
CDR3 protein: ASSFGTGPYEQY

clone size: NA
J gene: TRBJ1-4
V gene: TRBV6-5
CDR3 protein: ASSSPERAGEEKLF

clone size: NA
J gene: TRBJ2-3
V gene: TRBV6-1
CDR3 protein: ASRNRGWDVDTQY

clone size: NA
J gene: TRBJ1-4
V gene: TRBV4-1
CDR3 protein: ASSHRTGPEEKLF

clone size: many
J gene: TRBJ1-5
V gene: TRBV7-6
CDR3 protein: ASSLGTGHQPQH

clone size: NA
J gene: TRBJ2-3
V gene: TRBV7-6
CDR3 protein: ASSRTSVDTQY

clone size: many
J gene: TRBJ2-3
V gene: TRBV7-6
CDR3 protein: ASSLDLRGGDTDTQY

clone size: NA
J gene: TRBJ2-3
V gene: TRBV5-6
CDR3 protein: ASSSQGSDTQY

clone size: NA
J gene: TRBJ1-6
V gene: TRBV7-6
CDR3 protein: ASSLSSGPNSPLH

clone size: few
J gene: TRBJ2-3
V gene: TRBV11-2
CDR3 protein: ASSVISTDTQY

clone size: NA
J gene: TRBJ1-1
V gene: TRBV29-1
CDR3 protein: SVEVAGNTEAF

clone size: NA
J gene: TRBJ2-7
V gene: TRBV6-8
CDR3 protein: ASSPLAGAYSSYEQY

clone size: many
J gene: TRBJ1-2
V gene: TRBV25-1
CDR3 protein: ASSAQAVYGYT

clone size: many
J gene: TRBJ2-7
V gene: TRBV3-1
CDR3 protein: ASSQDRRSRDEQY

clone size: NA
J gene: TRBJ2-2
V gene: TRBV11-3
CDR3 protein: ASSSRGNTGELF

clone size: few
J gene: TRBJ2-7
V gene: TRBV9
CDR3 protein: ASSSSSGSSYEQY

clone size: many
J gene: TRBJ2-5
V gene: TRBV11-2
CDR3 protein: ASSDREQETQY

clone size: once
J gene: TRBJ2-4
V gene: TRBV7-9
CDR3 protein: ASSSNRDTFENIQY

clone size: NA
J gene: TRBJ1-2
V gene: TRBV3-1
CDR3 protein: ASSQVGRTDYGYT

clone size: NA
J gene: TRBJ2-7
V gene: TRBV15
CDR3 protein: ATSRGSSYEQY

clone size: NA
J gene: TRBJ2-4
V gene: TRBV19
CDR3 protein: ASSAPRGTGGGKNIQY

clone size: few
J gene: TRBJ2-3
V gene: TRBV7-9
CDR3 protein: ASSPPGTQY

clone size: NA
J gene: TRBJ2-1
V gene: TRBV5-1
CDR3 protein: ASSSPGSPRGNEQF

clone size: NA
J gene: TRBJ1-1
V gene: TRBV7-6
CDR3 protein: ASSLAPDVNTEAF

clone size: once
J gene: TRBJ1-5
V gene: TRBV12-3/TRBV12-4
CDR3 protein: ASSPDSWGGNQPQH

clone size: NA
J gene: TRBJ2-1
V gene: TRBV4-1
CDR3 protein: ASSDFSGGGYNEQF

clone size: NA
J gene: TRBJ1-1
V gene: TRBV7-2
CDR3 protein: ASSFRSTEAF

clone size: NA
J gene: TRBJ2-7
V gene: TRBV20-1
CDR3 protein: SARASGSYEQY

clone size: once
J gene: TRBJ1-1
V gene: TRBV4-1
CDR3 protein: ASSQGTGVNTEAF

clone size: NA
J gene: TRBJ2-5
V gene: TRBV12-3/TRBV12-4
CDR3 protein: ASSYPTAGGETQY

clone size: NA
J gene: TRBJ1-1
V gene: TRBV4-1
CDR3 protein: ASSQGARAANTEAF

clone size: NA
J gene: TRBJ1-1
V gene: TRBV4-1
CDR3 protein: ASRRPGTANTEAF

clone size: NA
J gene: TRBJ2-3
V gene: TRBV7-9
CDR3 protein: ASSFSGTDTDTQY

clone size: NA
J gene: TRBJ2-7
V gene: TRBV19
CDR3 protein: ASRAGHGSYEQY

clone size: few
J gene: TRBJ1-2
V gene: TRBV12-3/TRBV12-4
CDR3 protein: ASSNGLLYGYT

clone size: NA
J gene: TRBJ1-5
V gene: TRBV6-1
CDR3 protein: ASSIVAEGNQPQH